This TCR beta chain was found in a study of shared clonotypes between healthy human individuals. Naive CD8 cells lacked CD45RO, underwent positive selection for CCR7 and left out terminally differentiated effector memory CD45RA+ cells. Per germline, CDR1 MGHDK and CDR2 SYGVNS. J lost 4 bases, V lost 7 bases, and 19 bases had no gene match. The CDR3 contains 18 residues. Sequenced by immunoSEQ multiplex PCR; TCRdb stores in-frame clones only, minus some. The sample shows some 630,000 clones, roughly 95% of them seen only once. The material sequenced was naive CD8+ T cells sorted from blood. J is TRBJ2-7 and V is TRBV25-1; 10 positions match TRBD2. The clonotype originates from a woman aged 25 to 39 in good health. CDR3 nucleotide sequence: TGTGCCAGCATCCCCCAGCGGGAGGGTTCTAAACCGACTTACGAGCAGTACTTC. As protein: CASIPQREGSKPTYEQYF.